A single sample gave rise to the 11 T cell receptor beta chains below, sequenced in a study of T cell responses to AZD1222 COVID-19 vaccine. Generated by immunoSEQ multiplex PCR, the TCRdb table keeps only in-frame clones and is missing some. The sample lists around 110,000 clones, roughly nine tenths seen once, with more than 1.5% in the top ten. This specimen consisted of peripheral blood, obtained 28 days after the second AZD1222 dose. These receptors were obtained from an adult who received the AZD1222 COVID-19 vaccine.

This chain connects TRBV4-2 to TRBJ1-5; D unresolved. V was cut by 1 base and J by 6 bases, with 10 bases left in between. CDR3 length equals 14 residues. Germline-derived CDR1 and CDR2 are LGHNA and YNFKEQ. CDR3 amino acids: CASSQGDRGQPQHF. CDR3 coding DNA: TGTGCCAGCAGCCAAGGGGATCGAGGTCAGCCCCAGCATTTT.

The rearrangement uses TRBV7-6 and TRBJ1-2; a possible D gene is TRBD1 (5 bases). Trimming removed 3 bases from V and 3 bases from J, with 8 bases in between. The CDR3 length is 13 residues. Germline values: CDR1 SGHVS, CDR2 FNYEAQ. CDR3 sequence reads: CASSFGTHYGYTF. The CDR3 bases are TGTGCCAGCAGCTTCGGGACGCACTATGGCTACACCTTC.

This clone appeared a single time. J is TRBJ1-2 and V is TRBV11-2; no definite D call. V was clipped by 2 bases and J by 3 bases, with 13 bases between them. This CDR3 region has 15 residues. The germline V gene has CDR1 SGHAT and CDR2 FQNNGV. The CDR3 protein is CASSLINQPDYGYTF. DNA for the CDR3: TGTGCCAGCAGCTTAATAAACCAACCAGACTATGGCTACACCTTC.

V usage is TRBV28 and J usage is TRBJ1-1, with D tentatively TRBD1 (6 bases). The CDR3 is 14 residues long. The V gene lost 3 bases and the J gene lost 5 bases, with 13 bases spanning the gap. The germline V gene has CDR1 MDHEN and CDR2 SYDVKM. The CDR3 bases are TGTGCCAGCAGTTTTCACAGGGTAGGGACTGAAGCTTTCTTT. The encoded protein is CASSFHRVGTEAFF.

V usage is TRBV4-1 and J usage is TRBJ2-2; D remains ambiguous. Trimming cost V 2 bases and J 3 bases, with 7 bases left between them. Germline CDR1 reads MGHRA; CDR2 reads YSYEKL. The CDR3 sequence is 14 residues long. CDR3 coding DNA: TGCGCCAGCAGCCAATCCAGACACACCGGGGAGCTGTTTTTT. This sequence encodes CASSQSRHTGELFF.

The genes are TRBV11-2 and TRBJ1-2, with TRBD1 matching over 10 bases. V lost 4 bases to trimming and J lost 5 bases; unmatched junction nucleotides: 4. The CDR3 extends over 14 amino acids. Germline V gives CDR1 SGHAT, CDR2 FQNNGV. The CDR3 sequence: CASSSDRGSYGYTF. In DNA, the CDR3 is TGTGCCAGCAGCTCGGACAGGGGGTCTTATGGCTACACCTTC.

The gene calls are TRBV5-1 and TRBJ1-2; tentatively, D is TRBD1 (5 bases). The CDR3 covers 11 residues. Germline V lookup: CDR1 SGHRS, CDR2 YFSETQ. V lost 4 bases, J lost 6 bases, and 7 bases lay in between. The CDR3 DNA is TGCGCCAGCAGCATAGGGGATGGCTACACCTTC. It is translated as CASSIGDGYTF.

The chain couples TRBV11-2 to TRBJ2-1; 9 nucleotides match TRBD2. CDR1 and CDR2 from the germline V gene are SGHAT and FQNNGV. Losses at the gene ends were 1 base for V and 1 base for J; bases not matched to a gene: 8. This CDR3 region has 18 residues. The CDR3 here is CASSLGTSGLGSYNEQFF. The CDR3, as DNA: TGTGCCAGCAGCTTAGGAACTAGCGGGTTGGGGTCCTACAATGAGCAGTTCTTC.

The rearrangement joins TRBV3-1 (or the pseudogene TRBV3-2) to TRBJ2-1; no clear D gene. Trimming took off 5 bases at V and 2 bases at J, with 10 bases between the two ends. The CDR3 spans 14 residues. Looked up from germline, CDR1 is LGHDT and CDR2 is YNNKEL (reference sequence). The CDR3 DNA reads TGTGCCAGCAGCAGGGATCGAGCCTACAATGAGCAGTTCTTC. It specifies CASSRDRAYNEQFF.

The chain links TRBV30 to TRBJ2-1, with a tentative D call TRBD2 (5 bases). The CDR3 extends over 12 amino acids. V shed 2 bases and J shed 9 bases, with 11 bases lying between them. In germline, CDR1 is GTSNPN, CDR2 SVGIG (reference sequence). Here the CDR3 DNA reads TGTGCCTGGAGTCCTCACCGGGGTGAGCAGTTCTTC. It translates to CAWSPHRGEQFF.

This rearrangement joins TRBV19 to TRBJ2-7; the D is unclear. V shed 5 bases and J shed 0 bases, with 14 bases lying between them. This CDR3 is 15 amino acids long. CDR1 and CDR2 from the germline V gene are LNHDA and SQIVND (reference sequence). The CDR3 here is CASSFTLGPSYEQYF. DNA for the CDR3: TGTGCCAGTAGTTTCACCCTAGGGCCCTCCTACGAGCAGTACTTC.